This T cell receptor beta chain derives from a study of cytomegalovirus exposure and HLA in healthy donors. Study-wide context: An earlier analysis found some 120 million unique TCR beta sequences from 200 million or so T cells. Most donors, just over 80% of 398 genotyped, fell in the Caucasian-associated ancestry cluster. Findings of the study overall: Across donors, most TCRs were seen rarely, yet some public ones were widespread. In a later analysis, a missense DCLRE1C variant was linked to TCR beta V- and J-gene trimming.

On this clone: Its specificity is unknown.

The CDR3 runs 16 residues. The germline V and J ends were trimmed by 2 bases and 0 bases, with 11 bases remaining between them. In germline, CDR1 is MNHNS, CDR2 SASEGT. PCR amplification relied on 60 Vbeta primers (plus 13 Jbeta primers). Only in-frame clones appear in the TCRdb table, and some are missing; sequencing was by immunoSEQ multiplex PCR. The table records 150,000 or so clones, under 80% of them present only once. Sequenced: PBMCs. The rearrangement links TRBV6-1 to TRBJ1-5; D remains unclear. This receptor was obtained from a man younger than 35 in good health and CMV-seropositive. Written as DNA, the CDR3 is TGTGCCAGCAGTGAATACGGGTATGGTAGCAATCAGCCCCAGCATTTT. Translated: CASSEYGYGSNQPQHF.